This T cell receptor (beta chain) was retrieved from a study of Graves' ophthalmopathy and Graves' hyperthyroidism. The germline V gene has CDR1 SGHRS and CDR2 YFSETQ. The CDR3 runs 18 residues. V lost 4 bases and J 1 base, leaving 24 bases between the germline ends. Amplification from RNA transcripts yielded the TCR beta CDR3 regions. Second-round multiplex PCR came after a first-round RT-PCR that employed HTBI primers. Using its own MiXCR run on the multiplex PCR reads, TCRdb lists one record per CDR3 protein. The table lists about 620,000 distinct CDR3 sequences, 20% to 25% of them singletons, with approximately 7.7% in the top ten. This clonotype was recorded at least ten times.

V and J are TRBV5-1 and TRBJ2-7; perhaps TRBD2 as D (6 bases). This receptor was taken from a woman younger than 30 with stable Graves' hyperthyroidism. Some clones in this sample may be carry-over from other donors' samples. Source material: peripheral blood. CDR3: CASSLPTLKGLPSYEQYF. CDR3 DNA: TGCGCCAGCAGCCTCCCAACGCTAAAGGGACTGCCATCCTACGAGCAGTACTTC. The full variable domain, with the rest looked up from reference TRBV5-1 and TRBJ2-7, is KAGVTQTPRYLIKTRGQQVTLSCSPISGHRSVSWYQQTPGQGLQFLFEYFSETQRNKGNFPGRFSGRQFSNSRSEMNVSTLELGDSALYLCASSLPTLKGLPSYEQYFGPGTRLTVT.